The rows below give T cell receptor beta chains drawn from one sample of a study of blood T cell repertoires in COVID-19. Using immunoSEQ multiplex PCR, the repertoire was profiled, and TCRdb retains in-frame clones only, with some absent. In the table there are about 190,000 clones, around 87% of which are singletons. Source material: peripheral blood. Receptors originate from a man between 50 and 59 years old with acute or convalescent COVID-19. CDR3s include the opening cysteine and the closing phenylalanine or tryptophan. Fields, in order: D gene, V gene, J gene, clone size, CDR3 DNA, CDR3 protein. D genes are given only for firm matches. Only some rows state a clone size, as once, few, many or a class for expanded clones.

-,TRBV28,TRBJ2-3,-,TGTGCCAGCAGTTTCCACCCCCGACAGGAGAGCACAGATACGCAGTATTTT,CASSFHPRQESTDTQYF
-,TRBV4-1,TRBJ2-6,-,TGCGCCAGCAGCCAAGCCGAGACAGCTTACTCTGGGGCCAACGTCCTGACTTTC,CASSQAETAYSGANVLTF
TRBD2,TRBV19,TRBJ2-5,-,TGTGCCAGTAGTATGTGGGCGGGAGCCACGGAGACCCAGTACTTC,CASSMWAGATETQYF
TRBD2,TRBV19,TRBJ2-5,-,TGTGCCAGTAGCCAGACTAGCGGGAGAAAGGGGCAAGAGACCCAGTACTTC,CASSQTSGRKGQETQYF
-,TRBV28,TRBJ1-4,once,TGTGCCAGCAGTAGCGGGAATGAAAAACTGTTTTTT,CASSSGNEKLFF
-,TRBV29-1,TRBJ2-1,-,TGCAGCGTTGTCGTTCCGAGCTCCTACAATGAGCAGTTCTTC,CSVVVPSSYNEQFF
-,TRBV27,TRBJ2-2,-,TGTGCCAGCAACCCGAGCAGGGGAAACACCGGGGAGCTGTTTTTT,CASNPSRGNTGELFF
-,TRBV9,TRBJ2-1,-,TGTGCCAGCAGCGTTTTTTCAGGGGCAAATGAGCAGTTCTTC,CASSVFSGANEQFF
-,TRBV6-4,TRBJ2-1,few,TGTGCCAGCAGTGACCAGACTGGTGAGCAGTTCTTC,CASSDQTGEQFF
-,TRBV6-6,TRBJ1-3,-,TGTGCCAGCAGTCCCCGGGTCCTTGGAAACACCATATATTTT,CASSPRVLGNTIYF
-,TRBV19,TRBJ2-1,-,TGTGCCAGTAGTATTGAGAGCTCCTACAATGAGCAGTTCTTC,CASSIESSYNEQFF
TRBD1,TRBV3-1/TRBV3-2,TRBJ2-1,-,TGTGCCAGCAGCCCTTGGACAGGGGGCAATGAGCAGTTCTTC,CASSPWTGGNEQFF
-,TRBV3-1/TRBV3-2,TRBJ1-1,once,TGTGCCAGCAGCCGGGCCGGCGCTTCGAACGCTGAAGCTTTCTTT,CASSRAGASNAEAFF
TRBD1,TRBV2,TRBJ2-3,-,TGTGCCAGCAGGACAGGGCCCAGGGGAGATACGCAGTATTTT,CASRTGPRGDTQYF
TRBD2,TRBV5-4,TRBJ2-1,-,TGTGCCAGCAGCTTGTTGCAGGGCGGGGGCTACAATGAGCAGTTCTTC,CASSLLQGGGYNEQFF
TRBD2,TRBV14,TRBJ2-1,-,TGTGCCAGCAGCCCCCCCCGGGGGAGGGCCGTCAATGAGCAGTTCTTC,CASSPPRGRAVNEQFF
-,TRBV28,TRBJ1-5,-,TGTGCCAGCACCCCCCTAGAACGATTAAGCAATCAGCCCCAGCATTTT,CASTPLERLSNQPQHF
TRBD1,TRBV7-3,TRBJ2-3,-,TGTGCCAGCAGAGGACAGGGCGCAGATACGCAGTATTTT,CASRGQGADTQYF
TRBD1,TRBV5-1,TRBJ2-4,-,TGCGCCAGCAGCTTGTTAGGGGGCATTGGAAACATTCAGTACTTC,CASSLLGGIGNIQYF